The text below deals with one TCR beta chain. This clonotype was counted ten times or more. Its antigen is unknown. Nothing much larger sits one base from this clone, and base qualities are not available. CDR1 and CDR2 (SEHNR, FQNEAQ) derive from the germline V gene (reference sequence). The CDR3, cysteine through phenylalanine, is 15 amino acids long. Solely the CDR3 DNA is kept, with 45 bases framed from the first base. Trimming at the junction amounts to 3 bases on V and 3 bases on J, and the germline ends lie 11 bases apart. To prepare the library, PCR was applied. For sequencing, an Illumina HiSeq 4000 was employed. Bulk TCR libraries were made following a previously described method, with the TCR primers given in Table S5. Total RNA was purified with the Qiagen AllPrep DNA/RNA kit. Reads from multiple sequencing runs of the same library were pooled before analysis. Per the original workflow: Reads were retained only if the reads had an exact TCR constant sequence, and the retained reads were trimmed to 150 nt and grouped according to their 12-nt molecular barcodes. Reads in each barcode group were sub-clustered using a 15% Levenshtein threshold, and a quality-weighted consensus sequence was built for each RNA molecule. Non-functional sequences were removed, as were lower-count sequences one edit away from another. Based on a fit of two negative binomial distributions, barcode sub-clusters having less than 20% of the maximum read count were discarded. In TCRdb, the public reads were trimmed at Q25 with fastp and aligned with MiXCR, with productive beta chains retained. Identical CDR3 proteins give one entry, which carries the most common genes and DNA. The V and J calls were not made by the authors but by TCRdb's processing. This sample comprises around 470,000 distinct CDR3 sequences, around a fifth of them detected only once. About 0.78% of the sample is in the top ten clones.

Libraries of naive CD8 T cells were built from approximately 20,000 to 980,000 sorted cells, with 10%, 30% or 50% of the purified RNA used. Naive CD8 T cells, defined as CD8+CD4-CCR7+CD45RA+, were FACS-sorted into RLT Plus buffer on a BD FACSAria II. Roughly ten TCR copies' worth of Jurkat RNA were spiked into about 19,000-1,000,000 naive CD8 T cell samples to test detection sensitivity. CD8 T cells were enriched using RosetteSep CD8+ T Cell Enrichment Cocktail and Ficoll-Paque, and the enriched cells then underwent ACK red cell lysis. This sample stems from a study of molecular identifiers for immune sequencing clone quantification (dated by TCRdb to 2016 to 2019). At the level of the whole study: In a replicate experiment, RNA from around 20,000 or 100,000 naive CD8 T cells was split into five aliquots, four of which were sequenced. The study was a methods study using CD8 T cells to benchmark molecular-identifier clustering-based TCR repertoire sequencing (MIDCIRS) and TCR RNA copy counting.

Beyond this particular receptor, the publication reports: The sizes of highly expanded clones could end up underestimated when identical TCR molecules share a barcode. In CMV-specific effector cells, clones with more than 20 RNA copies contained over 97% of molecules, whereas in naive cells such clones contained under 1% of molecules. When barcode sub-clustering was not used, chimeric consensus sequences inflated TCR diversity, with chimeras reaching as high as 47%. Roughly 3 recovered TCR RNA copies per cell were obtained by modeling, versus 9 to 10 by digital PCR, implying a capture efficiency of about 30%. Even against a background of around 950,000 naive CD8 T cells, spiked-in Jurkat TCR RNA amounting to a single cell's worth was reported to be detectable. The naive libraries included spiked-in Jurkat TCR RNA (roughly nine copies' worth), and this RNA is not part of the donor repertoire.

The sample was naive CD8+ T cells from blood, with Jurkat cell RNA spiked in. The cell subset or site label for this specimen denotes: FACS-sorted CD8+CD4-CCR7+CD45RA+ naive T cells. The receptor comes from a human donor in good health. Some libraries in this study had Jurkat cell RNA spiked in. The V gene is TRBV7-9 and the J gene is TRBJ2-2; the D gene is perhaps TRBD1, from 6 matching bases. The nucleotides read TGTGCCAGCAGCTTTTGGGGGCCAGACACCGGGGAGCTGTTTTTT. This encodes CASSFWGPDTGELFF.